This TCR beta chain was observed in a study of T cell responses to AZD1222 COVID-19 vaccine. On the study more broadly: The study pooled second doses at about 4 or about 12 weeks. Regarding the study as a whole: Receipt of two AZD1222 doses was followed by a rise in Spike-specific TCR breadth and depth. At 160-218 and 743-854, vaccine-associated CD4 TCRs were dominant, and they spanned spike.

This CDR3 is built from 15 residues. Germline assignment: CDR1 MGHRA and CDR2 YSYEKL. The V end lost 1 base, the J end lost 0 bases, and 9 bases lay between the germline ends. As for this clone: Its antigen is not known.

Assay used: immunoSEQ multiplex PCR; TCRdb lists only in-frame clones, some missing. Among 100,000 to 150,000 clones listed, about 91% were seen once. The receptor's source is an adult in good health. The source material was peripheral blood, sampled on day 0 of AZD1222 vaccination. The chain has TRBV4-1 and TRBJ1-2, with D uncertain. The CDR3 DNA sequence: TGCGCCAGCAGCCAAGCGAGCGGCACTAACTATGGCTACACCTTC. Amino acids: CASSQASGTNYGYTF.